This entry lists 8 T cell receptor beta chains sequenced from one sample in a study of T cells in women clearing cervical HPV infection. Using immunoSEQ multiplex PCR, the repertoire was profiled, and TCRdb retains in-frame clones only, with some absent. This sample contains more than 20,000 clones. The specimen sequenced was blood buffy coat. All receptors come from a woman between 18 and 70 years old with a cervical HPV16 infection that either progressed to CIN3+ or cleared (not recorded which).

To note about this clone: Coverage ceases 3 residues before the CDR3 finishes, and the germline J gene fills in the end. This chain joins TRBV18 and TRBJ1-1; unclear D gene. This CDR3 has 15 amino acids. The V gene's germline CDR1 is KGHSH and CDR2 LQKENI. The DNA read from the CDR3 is TGTGCCAGCTCACGGACTAGCGAACTACAAGAGACA. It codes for CASSRTSELQET. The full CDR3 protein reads CASSRTSELQETAFF. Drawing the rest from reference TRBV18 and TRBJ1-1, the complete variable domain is NAGVMQNPRHLVRRRGQEARLRCSPMKGHSHVYWYRQLPEEGLKFMVYLQKENIIDESGMPKERFSAEFPKEGPSILRIQQVVRGDSAAYFCASSRTSELQETAFFGQGTRLTVV.

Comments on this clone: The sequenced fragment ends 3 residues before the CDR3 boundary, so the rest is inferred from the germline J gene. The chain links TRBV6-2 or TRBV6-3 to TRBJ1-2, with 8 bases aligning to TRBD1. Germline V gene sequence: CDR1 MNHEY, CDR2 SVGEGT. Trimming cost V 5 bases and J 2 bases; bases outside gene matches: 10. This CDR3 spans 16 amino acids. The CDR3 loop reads CASSPPWTGPNYGYTF. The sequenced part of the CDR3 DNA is TGTGCCAGCAGTCCCCCTTGGACAGGGCCGAACTATGGC.

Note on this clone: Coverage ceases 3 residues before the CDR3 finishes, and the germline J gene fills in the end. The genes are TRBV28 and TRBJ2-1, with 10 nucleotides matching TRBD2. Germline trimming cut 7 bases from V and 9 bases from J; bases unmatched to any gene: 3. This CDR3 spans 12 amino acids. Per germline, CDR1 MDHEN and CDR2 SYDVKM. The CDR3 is CASKLAGSEQFF. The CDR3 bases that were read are TGTGCCAGCAAACTAGCGGGGAGTGAG. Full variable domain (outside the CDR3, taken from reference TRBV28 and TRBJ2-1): DVKVTQSSRYLVKRTGEKVFLECVQDMDHENMFWYRQDPGLGLRLIYFSYDVKMKEKGDIPEGYSVSREKKERFSLILESASTNQTSMYLCASKLAGSEQFFGPGTRLTVL.

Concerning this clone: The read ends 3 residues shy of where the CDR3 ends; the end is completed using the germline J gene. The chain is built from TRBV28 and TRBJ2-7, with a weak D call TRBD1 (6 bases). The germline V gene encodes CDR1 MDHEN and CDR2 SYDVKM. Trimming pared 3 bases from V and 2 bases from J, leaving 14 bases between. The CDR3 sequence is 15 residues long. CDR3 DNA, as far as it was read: TGTGCCAGCAGTTTGACAGGCCAGCTTACCTACGAG. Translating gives CASSLTGQLTYE. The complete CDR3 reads CASSLTGQLTYEQYF.

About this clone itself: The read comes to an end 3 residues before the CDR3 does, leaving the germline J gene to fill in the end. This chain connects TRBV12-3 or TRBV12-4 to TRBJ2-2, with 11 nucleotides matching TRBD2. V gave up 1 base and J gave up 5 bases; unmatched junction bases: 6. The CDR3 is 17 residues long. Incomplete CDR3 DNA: TGTGCCAGCAGTTTAGTAATTAGCGGGAGGGTAACCGGGGAG. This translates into CASSLVISGRVTGE. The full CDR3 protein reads CASSLVISGRVTGELFF.

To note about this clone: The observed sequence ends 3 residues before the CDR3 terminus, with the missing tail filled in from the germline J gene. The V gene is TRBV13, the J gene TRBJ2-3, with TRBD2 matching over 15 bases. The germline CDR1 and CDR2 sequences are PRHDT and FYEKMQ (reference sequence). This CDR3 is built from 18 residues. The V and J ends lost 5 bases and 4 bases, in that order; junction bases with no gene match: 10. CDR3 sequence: CASSGPGLAGGKADTQYF. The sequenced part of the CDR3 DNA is TGTGCCAGCAGCGGCCCGGGACTAGCGGGGGGAAAGGCAGATACG.

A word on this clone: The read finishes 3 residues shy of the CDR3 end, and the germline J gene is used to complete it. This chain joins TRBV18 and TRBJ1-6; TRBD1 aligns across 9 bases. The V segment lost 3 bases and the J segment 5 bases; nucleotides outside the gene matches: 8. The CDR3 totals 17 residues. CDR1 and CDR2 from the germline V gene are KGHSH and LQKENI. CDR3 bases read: TGTGCCAGCTCACCTCTGGACAGGGGAAGGAATAATTCACCC. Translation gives CASSPLDRGRNNSP. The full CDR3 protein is CASSPLDRGRNNSPLHF.

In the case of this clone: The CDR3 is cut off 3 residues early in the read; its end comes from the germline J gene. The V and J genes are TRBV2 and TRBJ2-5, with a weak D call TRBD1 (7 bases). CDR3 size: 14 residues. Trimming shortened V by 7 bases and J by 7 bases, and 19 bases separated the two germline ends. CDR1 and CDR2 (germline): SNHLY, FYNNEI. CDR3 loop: CASIMGRGEGTQYF. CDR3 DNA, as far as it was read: TGTGCCAGCATTATGGGCAGGGGGGAAGGGACC.